These 10 T cell receptor beta chains came from one sample sequenced in a study of blood T cells in healthy people across ages. Primed by a sample-barcoded 5' primer and a J-beta primer mix, a second PCR proceeded for about 6 to 11 cycles. TCRdb analysed the 5' RACE reads with MiXCR anew, one entry per CDR3 protein. The sample has hundreds of thousands of distinct CDR3 sequences, around 26% seen once. The specimen sequenced was blood. These receptors came from a woman of 80 years or more in good health.

This clonotype was counted a single time. Given the absence of the conserved phenylalanine or tryptophan at the CDR3 end, a read error is likely. V usage is TRBV5-1 and J usage is TRBJ2-6, with D perhaps being TRBD1 or TRBD2 (5 bases each). Per germline, CDR1 SGHRS and CDR2 YFSETQ. This CDR3 has 15 amino acids. V was shortened by 8 bases and J by 0 bases, with 12 bases between the two germline ends. CDR3 nucleotides: TGCGCCAGTAGCGACAGCCTCTCTGGGGCCAACGTCCTGACTTAC. It yields the protein CASSDSLSGANVLTY.

This clonotype was picked up a small number of times. Compared with germline, one end of the junction differs, possibly owing to a read error. The J gene is TRBJ2-5, the V gene TRBV2; D unresolved. The CDR3 contains 14 residues. CDR1 SNHLY and CDR2 FYNNEI come from the germline V gene. This chain's CDR3 is CASSEQQTQESQYF. The CDR3 DNA reads TGTGCCAGCAGTGAGCAGCAAACACAAGAGTCCCAGTACTTC.

This clonotype was seen at least ten times. This chain connects TRBV25-1 to TRBJ2-1; TRBD2 matches 9 bases. The CDR3 runs to 14 residues. V lost 3 bases to trimming and J lost 9 bases; unmatched junction nucleotides: 6. CDR1 and CDR2 from the germline V gene are MGHDK and SYGVNS. The CDR3 DNA reads as TGTGCCAGCAGTGAGCGGGGGGGCCGCAGTGAGCAGTTCTTC. Translation gives CASSERGGRSEQFF.

This clonotype was observed many times. V usage is TRBV7-2 and J usage is TRBJ2-5; 10 bases fit TRBD2. Trimming cost V 6 bases and J 5 bases; bases outside gene matches: 6. The germline V gene encodes CDR1 SGHTA and CDR2 FQGNSA. CDR3 length: 14 residues. The CDR3 coding sequence is TGTGCCAGCAGAAATAGCGGGGGGCATGAGACCCAGTACTTC. Amino acid sequence: CASRNSGGHETQYF. The full variable domain, with the rest looked up from reference TRBV7-2 and TRBJ2-5, is GAGVSQSPSNKVTEKGKDVELRCDPISGHTALYWYRQSLGQGLEFLIYFQGNSAPDKSGLPSDRFSAERTGGSVSTLTIQRTQQEDSAVYLCASRNSGGHETQYFGPGTRLLVL.

This clonotype showed up many times. V usage is TRBV4-2 and J usage is TRBJ2-3; 16 bases align to TRBD2. V trimming: 1 base; J trimming: 0 bases; junction bases outside the gene matches: 4. CDR3 length: 19 amino acids. In germline, CDR1 is LGHNA, CDR2 YNFKEQ. The CDR3 coding sequence is TGTGCCAGCAGCCAAGGAAGGGGACTAGCGGGGGGGAGCACAGATACGCAGTATTTT. Protein sequence: CASSQGRGLAGGSTDTQYF.

This clonotype was seen more than once but under ten times. The CDR3 spells CASSLWGPGQSNYGYTF. The DNA of the CDR3 is TGTGCCAGCAGCTTATGGGGGCCAGGACAGTCTAACTATGGCTACACCTTC. V gene TRBV7-9 combines with J gene TRBJ1-2; TRBD1 is a possible D gene (6 bases). In germline, CDR1 is SEHNR, CDR2 FQNEAQ (reference sequence). CDR3 length equals 17 residues. V lost 2 bases, J lost 0 bases, and 16 bases lay in between.

This clonotype was seen ten or more times. V gene TRBV6-5 combines with J gene TRBJ2-4; 8 bases align to TRBD2. This CDR3 is 15 amino acids long. The trim removed 5 bases at V and 4 bases at J, leaving 7 bases unmatched. CDR1 and CDR2 (germline): MNHEY, SVGAGI. CDR3 bases: TGTGCCAGCAGTCCCCGGACTAGCTCAAAAAACATTCAGTACTTC. Translated, it gives CASSPRTSSKNIQYF.

This clonotype was counted a few times. The chain joins TRBV7-2 to TRBJ1-1, with TRBD1 as a possible D gene (5 bases). The CDR3 runs to 14 residues. The V end lost 9 bases, the J end lost 6 bases, and 20 bases lay between the germline ends. The germline V gene encodes CDR1 SGHTA and CDR2 FQGNSA. CDR3 DNA sequence: TGTGCCAGTCGGACGACTCAGGGTAGGGCTGAAGCTTTCTTT. Protein product: CASRTTQGRAEAFF.

This clonotype has more than one count but fewer than ten. This may come from a read error, since a much larger clone is one base off. The chain joins TRBV6-1 to TRBJ2-7; D is uncertain. CDR1 and CDR2 (germline): MNHNS, SASEGT. The CDR3 is 14 residues long. The CDR3 loop reads CASREGGTTGEQYF. In DNA form, the CDR3 reads TGTGCCAGCAGGGAAGGTGGCACCACGGGCGAGCAGTACTTC.

V is TRBV6-1 and J is TRBJ2-1; no clear D gene. The ends were cut back, 3 bases at V and 9 bases at J, with 15 bases in the middle. Germline V gene sequence: CDR1 MNHNS, CDR2 SASEGT. This CDR3 is 14 amino acids long. CDR3 protein: CASSERVQIGEQFF. CDR3 sequence (DNA): TGTGCCAGCAGTGAGAGAGTACAGATTGGTGAGCAGTTCTTC.